This T cell receptor (beta chain) came from a study of cytomegalovirus exposure and HLA in healthy donors. Study outcomes and limitations: The authors later linked a missense DCLRE1C variant to TCR beta V- and J-gene trimming. According to the study, around 180 TCR beta chains were cytomegalovirus-associated.

A remark on this clone: Its antigen is undetermined.

PCR involved 60 Vbeta and 13 Jbeta primers. Repertoires were generated with immunoSEQ multiplex PCR, while TCRdb's copy carries only in-frame clones and drops some. The profile shows about 190,000 clones, 75% to 90% of them singletons. Germline-derived CDR1 and CDR2 are PRHDT and FYEKMQ (reference sequence). The CDR3 has 12 residues. The J segment lost 11 bases and the V segment lost 5 bases, leaving 8 bases of the junction unmatched. Sequencing used PBMCs. The sequence came from a man aged 25-45 years in good health and CMV-seronegative. The chain uses TRBV13 and TRBJ1-1; 7 bases line up with TRBD1. CDR3 in amino acids: CASSNDRERAFF. CDR3 bases: TGTGCCAGCAGCAACGACAGGGAAAGGGCTTTCTTT.